This TCR beta chain is drawn from a study of response to subunit inactivated influenza vaccine. This clonotype has just a few counts. V shed 0 bases and J 4 bases; nucleotides not matched to a gene: 6. The CDR3 loop spans 15 amino acids. Germline values: CDR1 DFQATT, CDR2 SNEGSKA (reference sequence). TCRdb analysed the RT-PCR reads with MiXCR anew, one entry per CDR3 protein. Of over 650,000 distinct CDR3 sequences detected, about a fifth appear once; the ten largest clones hold about a tenth. The TCR originated in a man aged 50 or older who received an inactivated influenza vaccine. The sample in question was PBMCs from blood, obtained around 5 days after vaccination. This chain joins TRBV20-1 and TRBJ2-3; 8 bases agree with TRBD2. The CDR3 sequence: CSARDLTSGPDTQYF. The CDR3, as DNA: TGCAGTGCTAGAGATTTAACTAGCGGTCCAGATACGCAGTATTTT.